Only a few counts were recorded for the clone carrying this T cell receptor beta chain. Its antigen is unknown. As to time point: persistent/refractory GD, antithyroid drugs over 5 years with positive TRAb. There was RNA extracted from PBMCs, and the TCR library was made from it. An endocrinology unit in Xi'an, China, supplied the patients. These data come from a study of regulatory T cells in long-lasting Graves disease. CDR3-region Arm-PCR and iRepertoire HTBI primers produced the TCR beta libraries. Using its own MiXCR run on the multiplex PCR reads, TCRdb lists one record per CDR3 protein. The sample lists under 450,000 distinct CDR3 sequences, 23% occurring once. Deletions cut 2 bases from V and 6 bases from J, with 13 bases between. The CDR3 contains 15 residues. Germline CDR1 is MNHEY and CDR2 is SMNVEV (reference sequence). Study-wide results and limits: Persistent Graves' patients showed less TCR diversity than newly diagnosed patients showed. Persistent disease samples used TRBV28, TRBJ1-2 and TRBJ2-5 preferentially.

The TCR was taken from a female donor with Graves disease. Sequences were derived from peripheral blood mononuclear cells (PBMCs), sampled when the disease was refractory, from a patient treated with antithyroid drugs. The chain uses TRBV27 and TRBJ2-2; D not certain. The CDR3 reads CASSLRQQAPGELFF. The CDR3 coding sequence is TGTGCCAGCAGTTTAAGGCAGCAGGCCCCCGGGGAGCTGTTTTTT.